This entry describes one T cell receptor beta chain. This clonotype appeared a few times. Its antigen remains unidentified. Per-base qualities were not stored, and no clone one base away is much larger. Sequencing used an Illumina HiSeq 2500. Quantitative 5'-RACE with molecular barcodes was used to prepare TCR beta libraries. As for how the authors treated the data: Disease-linked TCR variants were identified with a new computational method built on a probabilistic model of VDJ rearrangement. Through fastp at Q25 and MiXCR, TCRdb rebuilt clones from the public reads, retaining in-frame beta chains. Entries that share a CDR3 protein sequence are merged under the most common genes and DNA. The authors' filters were not applied to this entry. The sample table shows around 390,000 distinct CDR3 sequences, and around 20% are seen once. Roughly a sixth of the sample belongs to the ten largest clones. Trimming removed 6 bases from V and 2 bases from J, leaving 18 bases between the germline ends. The germline V gene (reference sequence) specifies DFQATT as CDR1 and SNEGSKA as CDR2. Its CDR3 holds 15 amino acids, cysteine through phenylalanine. Only the CDR3 portion is preserved as DNA: 45 bases, with reading frame beginning at the first base.

These data belong to a study of CD8 T cells in ankylosing spondylitis (dated by TCRdb to 2016 to 2017). For the wider study: The study profiled T cell receptor beta repertoires in healthy donors and ankylosing spondylitis patients to find disease-linked TCR variants. The whole study cohort included 95 to 130 healthy donors and around 24 ankylosing spondylitis patients. Peripheral blood was sampled, and synovial fluid was also collected from ankylosing spondylitis patients.

Paper-wide results and their limitations: According to the report, matched synovial fluid samples from ankylosing spondylitis patients were significantly enriched for the disease-linked clones. The disease-linked clones had a CD8+ phenotype and were found at relatively low frequencies in peripheral blood. A TCR beta motif made up of seven or eight highly homologous amino acid variants appeared to be characteristic of blood from ankylosing spondylitis patients. Some TCR beta motif variants had previously been reported in synovial fluid and blood of reactive arthritis patients, which suggested common disease-initiation mechanisms.

What was sequenced was blood, either unsorted or a sorted T cell fraction (not recorded which). The receptor chain draws on TRBV20-1 and TRBJ2-3; the D gene cannot be named for sure. This sequence was found in a male donor with ankylosing spondylitis. The DNA sequence reads TGCAGTGCCTCGGACGCCTTCGGACCCACAGATACGCAGTATTTT. The resulting protein is CSASDAFGPTDTQYF.